This TCR beta chain was retrieved from a study of cytomegalovirus exposure and HLA in healthy donors. The germline V and J ends were trimmed by 7 bases and 2 bases, with 15 bases remaining between them. Germline V CDR1 and CDR2: MNHNS, SASEGT. The CDR3 is made up of 15 amino acids. This PCR relied on a set of 60 Vbeta primers and 13 Jbeta primers. Clones were sequenced by immunoSEQ multiplex PCR, and TCRdb holds only the in-frame ones, with some missing. The table includes about 43,000 clones, 64% detected once. Sequencing was carried out using PBMCs. The chain carries TRBV6-1 and TRBJ2-4; D is uncertain. The TCR sequence derives from a human donor in good health. The CDR3 sequence: CASTGQKYSKNIQYF. The CDR3, as DNA: TGTGCCAGCACCGGTCAAAAGTACTCCAAAAACATTCAGTACTTC.